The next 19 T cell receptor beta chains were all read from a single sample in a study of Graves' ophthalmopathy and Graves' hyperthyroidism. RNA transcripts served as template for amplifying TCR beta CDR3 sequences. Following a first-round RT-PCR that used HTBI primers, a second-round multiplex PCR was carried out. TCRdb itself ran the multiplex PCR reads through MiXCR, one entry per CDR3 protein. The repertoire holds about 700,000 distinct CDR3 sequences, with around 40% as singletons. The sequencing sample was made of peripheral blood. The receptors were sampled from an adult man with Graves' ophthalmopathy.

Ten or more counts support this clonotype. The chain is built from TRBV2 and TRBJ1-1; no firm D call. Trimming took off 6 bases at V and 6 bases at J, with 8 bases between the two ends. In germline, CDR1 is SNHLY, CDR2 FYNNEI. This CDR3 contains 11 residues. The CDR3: CASRPYAEAFF. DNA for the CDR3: TGTGCCAGCAGACCGTATGCTGAAGCTTTCTTT.

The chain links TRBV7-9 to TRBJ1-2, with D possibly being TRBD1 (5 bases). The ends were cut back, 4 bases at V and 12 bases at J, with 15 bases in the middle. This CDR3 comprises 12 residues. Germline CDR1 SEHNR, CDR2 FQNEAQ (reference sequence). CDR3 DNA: TGTGCCAGCAGCTATTCGACAGCGTTAAACACCTTC. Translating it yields CASSYSTALNTF.

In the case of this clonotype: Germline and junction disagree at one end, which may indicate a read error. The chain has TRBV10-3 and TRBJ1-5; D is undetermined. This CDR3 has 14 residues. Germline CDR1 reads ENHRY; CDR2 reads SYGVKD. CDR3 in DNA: TGTGCCAGCAGTGGGGTACGGACGAACTCCTACGAGCATTTT. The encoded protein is CASSGVRTNSYEHF.

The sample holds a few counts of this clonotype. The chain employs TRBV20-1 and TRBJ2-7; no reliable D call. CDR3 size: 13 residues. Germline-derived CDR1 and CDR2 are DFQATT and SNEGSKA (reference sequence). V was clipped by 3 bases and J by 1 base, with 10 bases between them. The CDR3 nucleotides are TGCAGTGCTAGTCCCAGGATTTCCTACGAGCAGTACTTC. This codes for CSASPRISYEQYF.

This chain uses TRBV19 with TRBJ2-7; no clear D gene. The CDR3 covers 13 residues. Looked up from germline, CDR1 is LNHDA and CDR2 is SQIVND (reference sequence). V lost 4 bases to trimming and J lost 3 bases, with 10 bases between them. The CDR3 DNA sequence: TGTGCCAGTAGTAGGCCCGATAACTACGAGCAGTACTTC. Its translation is CASSRPDNYEQYF.

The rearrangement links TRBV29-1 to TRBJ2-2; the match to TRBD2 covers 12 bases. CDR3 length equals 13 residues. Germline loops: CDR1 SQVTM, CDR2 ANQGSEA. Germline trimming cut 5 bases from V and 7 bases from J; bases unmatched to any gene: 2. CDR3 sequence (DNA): TGCAGCGTTAGACTAGCGGGAGTCGGGGAGCTGTTTTTT. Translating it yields CSVRLAGVGELFF.

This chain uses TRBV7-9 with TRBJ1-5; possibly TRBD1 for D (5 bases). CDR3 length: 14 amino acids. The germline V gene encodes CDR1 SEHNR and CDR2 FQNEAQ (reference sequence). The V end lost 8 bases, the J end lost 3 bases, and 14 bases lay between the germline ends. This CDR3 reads CASVRGEDNQPQHF. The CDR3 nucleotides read TGTGCCAGCGTCCGGGGGGAGGACAATCAGCCCCAGCATTTT.

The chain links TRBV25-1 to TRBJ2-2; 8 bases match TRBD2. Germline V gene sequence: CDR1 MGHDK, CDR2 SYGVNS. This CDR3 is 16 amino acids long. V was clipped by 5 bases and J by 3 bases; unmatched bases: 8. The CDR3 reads CASSLSGGPYTGELFF. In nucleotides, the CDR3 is TGTGCCAGCAGTTTGTCGGGAGGGCCTTACACCGGGGAGCTGTTTTTT. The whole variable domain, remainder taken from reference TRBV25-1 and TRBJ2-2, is EADIYQTPRYLVIGTGKKITLECSQTMGHDKMYWYQQDPGMELHLIHYSYGVNSTEKGDLSSESTVSRIRTEHFPLTLESARPSHTSQYLCASSLSGGPYTGELFFGEGSRLTVL.

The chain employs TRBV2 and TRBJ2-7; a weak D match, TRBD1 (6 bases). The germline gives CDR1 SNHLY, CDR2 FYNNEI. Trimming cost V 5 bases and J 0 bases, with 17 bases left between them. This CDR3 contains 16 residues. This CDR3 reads CASSYRSGEFSYEQYF. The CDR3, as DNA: TGTGCCAGCAGTTACCGGTCAGGGGAATTCTCCTACGAGCAGTACTTC.

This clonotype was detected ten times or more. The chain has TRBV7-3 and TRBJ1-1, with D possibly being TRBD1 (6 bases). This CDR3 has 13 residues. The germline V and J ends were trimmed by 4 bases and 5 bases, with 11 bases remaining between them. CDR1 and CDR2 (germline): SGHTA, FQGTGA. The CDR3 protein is CASSSQGRTEAFF. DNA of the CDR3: TGTGCCAGCAGCTCACAGGGCCGAACTGAAGCTTTCTTT.

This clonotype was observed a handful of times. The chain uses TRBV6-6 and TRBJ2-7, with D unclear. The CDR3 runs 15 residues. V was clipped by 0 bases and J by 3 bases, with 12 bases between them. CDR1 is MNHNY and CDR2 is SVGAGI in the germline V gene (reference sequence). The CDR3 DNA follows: TGTGCCAGCAGTTACTCGATTAACCAAGGCTACGAGCAGTACTTC. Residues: CASSYSINQGYEQYF.

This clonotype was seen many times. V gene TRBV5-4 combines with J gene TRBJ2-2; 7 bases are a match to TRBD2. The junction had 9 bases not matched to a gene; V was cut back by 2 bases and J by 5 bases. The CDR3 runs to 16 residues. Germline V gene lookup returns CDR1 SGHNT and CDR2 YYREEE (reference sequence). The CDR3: CASSLRGTTLTGELFF. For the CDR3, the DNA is TGTGCCAGCAGCTTAAGAGGGACTACCTTAACCGGGGAGCTGTTTTTT. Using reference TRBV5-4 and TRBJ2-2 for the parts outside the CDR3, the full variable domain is ETGVTQSPTHLIKTRGQQVTLRCSSQSGHNTVSWYQQALGQGPQFIFQYYREEENGRGNFPPRFSGLQFPNYSSELNVNALELDDSALYLCASSLRGTTLTGELFFGEGSRLTVL.

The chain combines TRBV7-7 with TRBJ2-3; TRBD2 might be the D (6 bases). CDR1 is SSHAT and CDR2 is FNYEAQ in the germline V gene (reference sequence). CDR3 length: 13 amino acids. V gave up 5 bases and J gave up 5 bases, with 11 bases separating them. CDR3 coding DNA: TGTGCCAGCAGCCCGGACTATTTAGATACGCAGTATTTT. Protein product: CASSPDYLDTQYF. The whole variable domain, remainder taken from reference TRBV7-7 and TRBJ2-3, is GAGVSQSPRYKVTKRGQDVTLRCDPISSHATLYWYQQALGQGPEFLTYFNYEAQPDKSGLPSDRFSAERPEGSISTLTIQRTEQRDSAMYRCASSPDYLDTQYFGPGTRLTVL.

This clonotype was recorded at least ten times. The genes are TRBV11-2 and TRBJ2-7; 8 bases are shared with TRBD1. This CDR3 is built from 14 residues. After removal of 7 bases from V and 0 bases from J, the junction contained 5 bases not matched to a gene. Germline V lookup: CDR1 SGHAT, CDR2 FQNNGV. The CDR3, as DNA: TGTGCCAGCACCATAACAGGGGGCTCCTACGAGCAGTACTTC. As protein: CASTITGGSYEQYF.

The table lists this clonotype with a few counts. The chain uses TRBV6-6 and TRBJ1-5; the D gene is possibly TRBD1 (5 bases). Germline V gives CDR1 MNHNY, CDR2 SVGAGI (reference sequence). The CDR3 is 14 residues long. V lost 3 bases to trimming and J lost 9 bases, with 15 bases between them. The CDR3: CASSYGAGGWPQHF. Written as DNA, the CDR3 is TGTGCCAGCAGTTATGGGGCTGGGGGGTGGCCCCAGCATTTT.

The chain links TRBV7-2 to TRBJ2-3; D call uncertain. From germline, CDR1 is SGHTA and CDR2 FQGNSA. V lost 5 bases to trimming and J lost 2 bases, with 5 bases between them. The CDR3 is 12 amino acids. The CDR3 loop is CASSTNTDTQYF. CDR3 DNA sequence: TGTGCCAGCAGCACTAACACAGATACGCAGTATTTT.

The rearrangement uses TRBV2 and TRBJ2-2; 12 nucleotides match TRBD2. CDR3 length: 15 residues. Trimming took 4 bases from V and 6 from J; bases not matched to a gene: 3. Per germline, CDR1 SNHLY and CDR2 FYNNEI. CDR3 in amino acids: CASSAPSGGAGELFF. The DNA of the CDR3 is TGTGCCAGCAGTGCCCCTAGCGGGGGGGCCGGGGAGCTGTTTTTT.

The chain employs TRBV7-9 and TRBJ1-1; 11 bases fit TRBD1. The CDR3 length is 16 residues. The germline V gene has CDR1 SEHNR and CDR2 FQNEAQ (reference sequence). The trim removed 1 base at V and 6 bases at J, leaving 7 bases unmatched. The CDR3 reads CASSLEVGTGGSEAFF. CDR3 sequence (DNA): TGTGCCAGCAGCTTAGAAGTAGGGACAGGGGGTTCTGAAGCTTTCTTT.

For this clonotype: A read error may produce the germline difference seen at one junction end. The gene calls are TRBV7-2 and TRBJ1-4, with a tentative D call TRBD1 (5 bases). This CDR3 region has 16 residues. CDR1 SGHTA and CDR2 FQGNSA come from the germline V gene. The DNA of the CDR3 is TGCGCCAGCAGCCTACGACAGCCTACAACTAATGAAAAACTGTTTTTT. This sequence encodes CASSLRQPTTNEKLFF. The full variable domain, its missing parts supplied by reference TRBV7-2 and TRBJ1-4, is GAGVSQSPSNKVTEKGKDVELRCDPISGHTALYWYRQSLGQGLEFLIYFQGNSAPDKSGLPSDRFSAERTGGSVSTLTIQRTQQEDSAVYLCASSLRQPTTNEKLFFGSGTQLSVL.